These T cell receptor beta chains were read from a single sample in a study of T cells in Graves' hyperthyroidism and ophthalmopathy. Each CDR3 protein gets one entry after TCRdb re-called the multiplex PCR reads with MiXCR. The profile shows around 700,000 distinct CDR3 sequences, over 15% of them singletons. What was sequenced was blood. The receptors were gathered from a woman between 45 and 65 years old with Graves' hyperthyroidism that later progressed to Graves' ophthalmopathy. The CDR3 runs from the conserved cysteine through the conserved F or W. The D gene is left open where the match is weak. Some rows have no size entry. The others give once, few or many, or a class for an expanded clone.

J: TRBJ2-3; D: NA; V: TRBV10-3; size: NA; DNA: TGTGCCATCACTAAACAAGATAGCACAGATACGCAGTATTTT; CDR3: CAITKQDSTDTQYF
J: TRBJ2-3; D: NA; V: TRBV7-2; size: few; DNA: TGTGCCAGCAGTAAAAGGGACTCCTGGGGAGATACGCAGTATTTT; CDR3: CASSKRDSWGDTQYF
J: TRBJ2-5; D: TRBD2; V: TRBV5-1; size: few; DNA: TGCGCCAGCAGTTACACTAGGACTAGCGGAGAGACCCAGTACTTC; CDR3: CASSYTRTSGETQYF
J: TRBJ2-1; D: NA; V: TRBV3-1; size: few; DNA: TGTGCCAGCAGCCAAAGGGACATCAACAATGAGCAGTTCTTC; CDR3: CASSQRDINNEQFF
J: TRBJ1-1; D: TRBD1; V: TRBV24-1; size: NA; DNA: TGTGCCACCAGATCCGGGACAGGGAGCACTGAAGCTTTCTTT; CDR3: CATRSGTGSTEAFF
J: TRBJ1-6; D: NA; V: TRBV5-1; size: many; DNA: TGCGCCAGCAGCTTGTGGGACGGGCCCCTCCACTTT; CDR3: CASSLWDGPLHF
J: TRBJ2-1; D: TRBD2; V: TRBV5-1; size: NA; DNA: TGCGCCAGCAGCTTGGCCGGGAACCTAGCGGGGGGATACAATGAGCAGTTCTTC; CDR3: CASSLAGNLAGGYNEQFF
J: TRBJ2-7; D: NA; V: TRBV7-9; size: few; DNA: TGTGCCAGCAGCTTAGCGAGTCAGGAATCCTACGAGCAGTACTTC; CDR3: CASSLASQESYEQYF
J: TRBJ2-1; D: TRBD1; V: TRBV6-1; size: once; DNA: TGTGCCAGCGGGACAGCTTACAATGAGCAGTTCTTC; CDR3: CASGTAYNEQFF
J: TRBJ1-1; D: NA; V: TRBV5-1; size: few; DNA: TGCGCCAGCACCTCTAAACAGGGAATATCTGAAGCTATCTTT; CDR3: CASTSKQGISEAIF
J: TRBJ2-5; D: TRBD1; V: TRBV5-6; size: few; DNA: TGTGCCAGCAGCCGCGGCCAGGGGGCGAGGAGGGGTCGTGAGACCCAGTACTTC; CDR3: CASSRGQGARRGRETQYF
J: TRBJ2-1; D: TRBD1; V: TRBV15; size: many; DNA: TGTGCCACCAGCAGGGACAGGGGATCCAATGAGCAGTTCTTC; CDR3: CATSRDRGSNEQFF
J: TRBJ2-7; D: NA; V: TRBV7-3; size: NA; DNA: TGTGCCAGCAGCTTAGACGTCGGGGCCTACGAGCAGTACTTC; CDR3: CASSLDVGAYEQYF
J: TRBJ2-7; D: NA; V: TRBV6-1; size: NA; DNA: TGTGCCAGCAGTGTCCCAAGTTCGGGCGAGCAGTACTTC; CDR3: CASSVPSSGEQYF
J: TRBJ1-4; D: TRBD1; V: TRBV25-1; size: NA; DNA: TGTGCCAGCAAAGACAGGGGAACTAATGAAAAACTGTTTTTT; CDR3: CASKDRGTNEKLFF
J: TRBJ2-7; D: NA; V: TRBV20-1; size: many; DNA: TGCAGTGCCTCCTGGGTGGGGGGCTACGAGCAGTACTTC; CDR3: CSASWVGGYEQYF
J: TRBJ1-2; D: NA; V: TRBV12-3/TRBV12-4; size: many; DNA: TGTGCCAGCAGTAGGGCGGGATTTAACTATGGCTACACCTTC; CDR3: CASSRAGFNYGYTF
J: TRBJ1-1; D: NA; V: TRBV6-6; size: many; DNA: TGTGCCAGCAGTAACTCGGACAGTAACACTGAAGCTTTCTTT; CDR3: CASSNSDSNTEAFF
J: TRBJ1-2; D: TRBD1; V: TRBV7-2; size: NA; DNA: TGTGCCAGCAGCTTAGAGGGACAGGATTATGGCGGCTACACCTTC; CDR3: CASSLEGQDYGGYTF
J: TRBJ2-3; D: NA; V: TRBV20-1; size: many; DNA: TGCAGTGCTAGAGATCCCTGGACCAGCCCAGCCGATACGCAGTATTTT; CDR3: CSARDPWTSPADTQYF
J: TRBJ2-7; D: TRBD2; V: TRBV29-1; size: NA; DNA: TGCAGCGTTGCCCGGCAAGCGGGGGCCTCCTACGAGCAGTACTTC; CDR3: CSVARQAGASYEQYF
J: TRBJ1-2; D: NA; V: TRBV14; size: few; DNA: TGTGCCAGCAGCCAAGATCATCAGGGACCCTATGGCTACACCTTC; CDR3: CASSQDHQGPYGYTF
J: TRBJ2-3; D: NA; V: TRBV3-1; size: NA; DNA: TGTGCCAGCAGCCAAGATAGGGCAGTAACGCAGTATTTT; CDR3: CASSQDRAVTQYF
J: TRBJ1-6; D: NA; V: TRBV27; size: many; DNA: TGTGCCAGCAGTTCTACCCGTCCCGGTGGGAATTCACCCCTCCACTTT; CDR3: CASSSTRPGGNSPLHF
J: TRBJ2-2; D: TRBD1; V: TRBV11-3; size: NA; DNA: TGTGCCAGCAGCCCCAATCCGTACAGGGGAATCTACGCGAACACCGGGGAGCTGTTTTTT; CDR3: CASSPNPYRGIYANTGELFF
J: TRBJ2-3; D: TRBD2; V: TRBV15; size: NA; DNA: TGTGCCACCAGGTCTAGCGGGGGCAGCACAGATACGCAGTATTTT; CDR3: CATRSSGGSTDTQYF
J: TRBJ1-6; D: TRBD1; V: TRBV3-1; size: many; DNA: TGTGCCAGCAGCCAAACTACAGGGGTTTCACCCCTCCACTTT; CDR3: CASSQTTGVSPLHF
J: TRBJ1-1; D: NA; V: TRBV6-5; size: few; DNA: TGTGCCAGCAGTTACTCAGGCGCGATGGCTGAAGCTTTCTTT; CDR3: CASSYSGAMAEAFF
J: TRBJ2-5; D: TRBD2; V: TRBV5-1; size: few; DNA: TGCGCCAGCACGGAGACTAGCGGGGCCCAAGAGACCCAGTACTTC; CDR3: CASTETSGAQETQYF